This T cell receptor (beta chain) is drawn from a study of cytomegalovirus exposure and HLA in healthy donors. Trimming took off 10 bases at V and 7 bases at J, with 10 bases between the two ends. This CDR3 comprises 11 residues. Germline values: CDR1 KGHSH, CDR2 LQKENI. The primer mix had 60 Vbeta and 13 Jbeta primers. This table comes from immunoSEQ multiplex PCR, and its TCRdb copy is limited to in-frame clones, with some not included. Altogether over 100,000 clones are present, around 73% being singletons, with the ten largest covering approximately 8%. Concerning this clone itself: Its antigen is unknown.

Study conclusions and caveats: Roughly uniform sequencing depth across donors was assumed, possibly incorrectly. Productive status was seen about 87% or about 30% of the time for most TCR beta V segments in an earlier analysis.

The genes are TRBV18 and TRBJ2-2; TRBD1 might be the D (6 bases). Sequenced material: PBMCs. The sequence was collected from a man in his forties in good health and CMV-seronegative. The CDR3 nucleotides read TGTGCCACCGAGGGGGACGGGGAGCTGTTTTTT. Translated, it gives CATEGDGELFF.